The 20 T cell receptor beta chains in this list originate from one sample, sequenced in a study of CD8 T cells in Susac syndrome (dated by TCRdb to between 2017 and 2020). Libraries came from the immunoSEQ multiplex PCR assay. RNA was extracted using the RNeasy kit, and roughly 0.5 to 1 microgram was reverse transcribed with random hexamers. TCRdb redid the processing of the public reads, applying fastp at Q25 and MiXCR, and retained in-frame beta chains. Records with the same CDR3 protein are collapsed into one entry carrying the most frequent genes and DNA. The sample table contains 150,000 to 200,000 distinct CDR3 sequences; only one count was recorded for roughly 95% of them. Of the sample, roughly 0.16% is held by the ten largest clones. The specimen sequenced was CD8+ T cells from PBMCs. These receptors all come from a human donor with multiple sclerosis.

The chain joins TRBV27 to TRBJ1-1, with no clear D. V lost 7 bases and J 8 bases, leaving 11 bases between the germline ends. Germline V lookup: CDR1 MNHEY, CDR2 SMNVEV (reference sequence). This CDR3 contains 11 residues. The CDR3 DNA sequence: TGTGCCAGCACCACCGGAGGGGAAGCTTTCTTT. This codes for CASTTGGEAFF.

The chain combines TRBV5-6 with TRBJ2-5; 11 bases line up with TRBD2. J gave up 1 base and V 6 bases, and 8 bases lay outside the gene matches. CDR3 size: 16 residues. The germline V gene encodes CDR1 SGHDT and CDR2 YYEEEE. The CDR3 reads CASTLAGGTPQETQYF. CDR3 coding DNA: TGTGCCAGCACCTTAGCGGGAGGGACCCCCCAAGAGACCCAGTACTTC.

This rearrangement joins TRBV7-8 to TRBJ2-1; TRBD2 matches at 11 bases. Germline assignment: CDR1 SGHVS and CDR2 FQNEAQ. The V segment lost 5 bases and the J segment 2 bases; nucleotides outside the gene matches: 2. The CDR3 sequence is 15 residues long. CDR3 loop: CASSPSGGPYNEQFF. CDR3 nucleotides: TGTGCCAGCAGCCCTAGCGGGGGGCCCTACAATGAGCAGTTCTTC.

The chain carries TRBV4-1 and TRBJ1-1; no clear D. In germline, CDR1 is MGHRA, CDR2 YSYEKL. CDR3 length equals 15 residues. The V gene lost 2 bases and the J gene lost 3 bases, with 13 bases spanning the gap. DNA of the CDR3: TGCGCCAGCAGCCAACTAGGGTCGGCACACACTGAAGCTTTCTTT. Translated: CASSQLGSAHTEAFF.

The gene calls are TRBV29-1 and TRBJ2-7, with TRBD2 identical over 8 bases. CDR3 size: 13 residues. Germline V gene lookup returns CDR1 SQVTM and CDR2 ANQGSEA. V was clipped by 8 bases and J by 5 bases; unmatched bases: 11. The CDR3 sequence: CSTGGAGAHEQYF. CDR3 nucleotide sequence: TGCAGCACCGGGGGGGCAGGCGCCCACGAGCAGTACTTC.

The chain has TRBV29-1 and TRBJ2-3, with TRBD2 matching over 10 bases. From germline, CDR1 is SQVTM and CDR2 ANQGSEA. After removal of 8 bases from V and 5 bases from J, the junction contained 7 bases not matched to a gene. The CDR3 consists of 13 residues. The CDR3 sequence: CSWPGLAQDTQYF. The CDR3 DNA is TGCAGCTGGCCGGGACTAGCGCAAGATACGCAGTATTTT.

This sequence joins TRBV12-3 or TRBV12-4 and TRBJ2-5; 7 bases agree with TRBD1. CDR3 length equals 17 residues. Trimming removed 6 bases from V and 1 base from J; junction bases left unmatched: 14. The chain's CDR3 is CASSVIPHRDSQETQYF. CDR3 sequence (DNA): TGTGCCAGCAGCGTCATCCCCCACCGGGACAGCCAAGAGACCCAGTACTTC.

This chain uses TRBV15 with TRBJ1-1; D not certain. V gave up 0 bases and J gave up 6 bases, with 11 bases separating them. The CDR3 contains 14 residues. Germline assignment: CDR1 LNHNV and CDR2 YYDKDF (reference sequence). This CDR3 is CATSRDLLRSEAFF. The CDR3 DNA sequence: TGTGCCACCAGCAGAGATCTTTTGCGTTCTGAAGCTTTCTTT.

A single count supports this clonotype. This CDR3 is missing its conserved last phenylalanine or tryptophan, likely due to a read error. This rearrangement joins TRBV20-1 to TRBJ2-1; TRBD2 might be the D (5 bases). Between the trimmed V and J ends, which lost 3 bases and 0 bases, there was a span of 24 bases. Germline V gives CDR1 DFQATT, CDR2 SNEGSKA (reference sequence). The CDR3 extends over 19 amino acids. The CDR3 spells CSASHDPPNGVYSYNEQFL. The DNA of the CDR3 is TGCAGTGCTAGCCACGACCCACCTAACGGGGTATACTCCTACAATGAGCAGTTCCTC.

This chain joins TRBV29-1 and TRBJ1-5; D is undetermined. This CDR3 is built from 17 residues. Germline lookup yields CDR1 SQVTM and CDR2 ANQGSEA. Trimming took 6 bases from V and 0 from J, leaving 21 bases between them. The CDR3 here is CSVPGYEAPYSNQPQHF. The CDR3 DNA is TGCAGCGTCCCTGGATACGAGGCTCCCTATAGCAATCAGCCCCAGCATTTT.

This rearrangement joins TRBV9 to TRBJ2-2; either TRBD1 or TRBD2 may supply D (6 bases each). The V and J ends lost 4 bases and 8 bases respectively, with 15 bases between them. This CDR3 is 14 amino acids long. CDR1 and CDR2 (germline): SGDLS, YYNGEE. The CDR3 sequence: CASSSQGGFGELFF. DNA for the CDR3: TGTGCCAGCAGCTCACAGGGAGGTTTTGGGGAGCTGTTTTTT. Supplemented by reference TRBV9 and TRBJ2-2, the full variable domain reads DSGVTQTPKHLITATGQRVTLRCSPRSGDLSVYWYQQSLDQGLQFLIQYYNGEERAKGNILERFSAQQFPDLHSELNLSSLELGDSALYFCASSSQGGFGELFFGEGSRLTVL.

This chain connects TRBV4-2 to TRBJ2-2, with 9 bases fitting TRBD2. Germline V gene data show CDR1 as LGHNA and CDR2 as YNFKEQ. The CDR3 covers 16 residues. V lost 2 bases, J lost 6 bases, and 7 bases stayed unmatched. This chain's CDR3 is CASSQPHSGSPGELFF. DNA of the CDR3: TGTGCCAGCAGCCAACCTCATAGCGGGAGTCCCGGGGAGCTGTTTTTT.

CDR3 nucleotides: TGTGCCAGCAGTGCGGCCAAAAACATTCAGTACTTC. It translates to CASSAAKNIQYF. The V call is TRBV7-9, the J call TRBJ2-4; no firm D call. CDR1 and CDR2 (germline): SEHNR, FQNEAQ (reference sequence). V was cut by 6 bases and J by 1 base, with 4 bases left in between. The CDR3 is 12 amino acids.

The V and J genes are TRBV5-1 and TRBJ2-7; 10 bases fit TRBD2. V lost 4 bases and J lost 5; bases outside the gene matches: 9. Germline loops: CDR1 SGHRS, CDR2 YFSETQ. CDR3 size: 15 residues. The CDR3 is CASSPYGLAVHEQYF. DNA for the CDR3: TGCGCCAGCAGCCCCTACGGACTAGCGGTACACGAGCAGTACTTC.

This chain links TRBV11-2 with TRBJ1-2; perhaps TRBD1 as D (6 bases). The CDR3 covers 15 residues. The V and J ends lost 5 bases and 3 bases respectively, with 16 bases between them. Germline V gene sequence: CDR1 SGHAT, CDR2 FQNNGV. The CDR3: CASSLTGGWDYGYTF. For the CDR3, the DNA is TGTGCCAGCAGCCTAACGGGGGGCTGGGACTATGGCTACACCTTC. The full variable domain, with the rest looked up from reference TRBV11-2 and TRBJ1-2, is EAGVAQSPRYKIIEKRQSVAFWCNPISGHATLYWYQQILGQGPKLLIQFQNNGVVDDSQLPKDRFSAERLKGVDSTLKIQPAKLEDSAVYLCASSLTGGWDYGYTFGSGTRLTVV.

CDR3 residues: CASSVFPPDTQYF. CDR3 DNA sequence: TGTGCCAGCAGCGTCTTTCCGCCCGATACGCAGTATTTT. This chain joins TRBV9 and TRBJ2-3; D gene ambiguous. CDR3 length equals 13 residues. Germline CDR1 SGDLS, CDR2 YYNGEE. V was clipped by 2 bases and J by 6 bases, with 10 bases between them.

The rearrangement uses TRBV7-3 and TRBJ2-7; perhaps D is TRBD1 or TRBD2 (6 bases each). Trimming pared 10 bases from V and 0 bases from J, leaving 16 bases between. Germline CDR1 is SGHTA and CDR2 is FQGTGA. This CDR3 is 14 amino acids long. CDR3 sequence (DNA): TGTGCCAACACGAGGGGGGCGTTCTCCTACGAGCAGTACTTC. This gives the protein CANTRGAFSYEQYF. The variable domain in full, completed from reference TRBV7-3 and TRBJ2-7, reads GAGVSQTPSNKVTEKGKYVELRCDPISGHTALYWYRQSLGQGPEFLIYFQGTGAADDSGLPNDRFFAVRPEGSVSTLKIQRTERGDSAVYLCANTRGAFSYEQYFGPGTRLTVT.

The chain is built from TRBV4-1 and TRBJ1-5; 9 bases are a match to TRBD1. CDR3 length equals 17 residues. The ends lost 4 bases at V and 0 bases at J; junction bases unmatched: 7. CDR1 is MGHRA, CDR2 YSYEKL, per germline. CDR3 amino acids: CASSPMGTGSSNQPQHF. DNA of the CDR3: TGCGCCAGCAGCCCCATGGGGACAGGGAGTAGCAATCAGCCCCAGCATTTT.

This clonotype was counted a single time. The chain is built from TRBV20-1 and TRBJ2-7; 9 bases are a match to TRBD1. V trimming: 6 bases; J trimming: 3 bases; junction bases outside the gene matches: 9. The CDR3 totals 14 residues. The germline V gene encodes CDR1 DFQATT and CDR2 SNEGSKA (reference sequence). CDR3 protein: CSADPGQGFYEQYF. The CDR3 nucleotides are TGCAGTGCAGATCCGGGACAGGGCTTCTACGAGCAGTACTTC.

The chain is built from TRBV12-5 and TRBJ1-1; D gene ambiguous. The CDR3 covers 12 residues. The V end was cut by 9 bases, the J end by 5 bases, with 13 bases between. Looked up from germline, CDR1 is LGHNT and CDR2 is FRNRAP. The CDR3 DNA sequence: TGTGCTAGCGACGGAAGAGGAACTGAAGCTTTCTTT. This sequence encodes CASDGRGTEAFF.